The 31 T cell receptor beta chains below were found in one sample sequenced in a study of T cell repertoires in cytomegalovirus infection. TCRdb used MiXCR to reprocess the reads, holding one entry per CDR3 protein. Seen here are some 920,000 distinct CDR3 sequences, around 32% observed once, and the top ten hold 10% to 15%. The antigens of these receptors remain unknown. The specimen comprised cultured CD8+ T cells from PBMCs, sampled from culture after CMV antigen stimulation. These receptors originate from a human donor in good health (CMV status not recorded). Some clones in this sample may be carry-over from other donors' samples.

This clonotype was observed a handful of times. The rearrangement uses TRBV13 and TRBJ2-4; possible D gene TRBD1, 5 bases. This CDR3 contains 15 residues. The germline V and J ends were trimmed by 2 bases and 7 bases, with 15 bases remaining between them. CDR1 PRHDT and CDR2 FYEKMQ come from the germline V gene (reference sequence). The CDR3 region is CASSLLSRVDNIQYF. CDR3 bases: TGTGCCAGCAGCTTACTGTCCAGGGTCGATAACATTCAGTACTTC.

This clonotype has just a few counts. The V and J genes are TRBV25-1 and TRBJ2-1, with TRBD1 identical over 9 bases. J gave up 0 bases and V 6 bases, and 6 bases lay outside the gene matches. The CDR3 extends over 16 amino acids. Germline CDR1 MGHDK, CDR2 SYGVNS. This CDR3 is CASRGTGHSSYNEQFF. The DNA of the CDR3 is TGTGCCAGCAGGGGGACAGGGCATTCCTCCTACAATGAGCAGTTCTTC.

The rearrangement links TRBV24-1 to TRBJ2-1; D is possibly TRBD1 (5 bases). Germline CDR1 KGHDR, CDR2 SFDVKD. V lost 3 bases and J 12 bases, leaving 14 bases between the germline ends. This CDR3 contains 13 residues. The CDR3 DNA sequence: TGTGCCACCAGTGATGGAGACAGTTTAGGGCAGTTCTTC. Amino acid sequence: CATSDGDSLGQFF.

This chain uses TRBV4-3 with TRBJ2-2; 7 bases match TRBD1. With 1 base clipped from V and 4 bases from J, the junction kept 9 bases outside the gene matches. The CDR3 has 17 residues. Germline CDR1 LGHNA, CDR2 YSLEER. The CDR3: CASSQVLGQATTGELFF. As DNA, the CDR3 is TGCGCCAGCAGCCAAGTTCTCGGACAGGCTACCACCGGGGAGCTGTTTTTT.

As DNA, the CDR3 is TGTGCCAGCAGCTTGGGTCCTCGGCAGGTACACGAGCAGTACTTC. It codes for CASSLGPRQVHEQYF. The rearrangement links TRBV7-9 to TRBJ2-7; D is unresolved. The CDR3 sequence is 15 residues long. The V end was cut by 3 bases, the J end by 5 bases, with 17 bases between. The V gene's germline CDR1 is SEHNR and CDR2 FQNEAQ (reference sequence).

This chain uses TRBV27 with TRBJ2-7; 9 bases fit TRBD1. After removal of 6 bases from V and 1 base from J, the junction contained 7 bases not matched to a gene. CDR1 and CDR2 from the germline V gene are MNHEY and SMNVEV (reference sequence). CDR3 size: 15 residues. The CDR3 DNA sequence: TGTGCCAGCAGACCCGGGACAGGGTCGTCCTACGAGCAGTACTTC. Residues: CASRPGTGSSYEQYF.

This clonotype was seen only a few times. The rearrangement uses TRBV7-8 and TRBJ1-5; TRBD1 is a possible D gene (5 bases). V dropped 1 base and J dropped 0 bases, with 22 bases sitting between them. The CDR3 covers 20 residues. Germline CDR1 and CDR2: SGHVS and FQNEAQ. Written as DNA, the CDR3 is TGTGCCAGCAGCTTAGGGAGACAACTCACTGGGGGTTTTAGCAATCAGCCCCAGCATTTT. Its protein is CASSLGRQLTGGFSNQPQHF.

The genes are TRBV7-2 and TRBJ1-4; D not resolved. Germline CDR1 and CDR2: SGHTA and FQGNSA. The CDR3 has 11 residues. V was shortened by 7 bases and J by 10 bases, with 10 bases between the two germline ends. Here the CDR3 DNA reads TGTGCCAGCACCTACGCGGGAAAACTGTTTTTT. Residues: CASTYAGKLFF. The whole variable domain, filled in from reference TRBV7-2 and TRBJ1-4, reads GAGVSQSPSNKVTEKGKDVELRCDPISGHTALYWYRQSLGQGLEFLIYFQGNSAPDKSGLPSDRFSAERTGGSVSTLTIQRTQQEDSAVYLCASTYAGKLFFGSGTQLSVL.

The sample holds a few counts of this clonotype. This sequence joins TRBV2 and TRBJ1-2; possibly TRBD1 for D (6 bases). V shed 4 bases and J shed 3 bases, with 15 bases lying between them. The CDR3 covers 15 residues. The V gene's germline CDR1 is SNHLY and CDR2 FYNNEI. The CDR3 nucleotides read TGTGCCAGCAGTGGGTGGACAGAAAAAGACTATGGCTACACCTTC. It translates to CASSGWTEKDYGYTF.

The CDR3 reads CASSPSSGYTGELFF. CDR3 DNA sequence: TGTGCCAGCAGCCCGAGTAGCGGGTATACCGGGGAGCTGTTTTTT. The chain combines TRBV7-9 with TRBJ2-2; 7 nucleotides line up with TRBD2. Germline loops: CDR1 SEHNR, CDR2 FQNEAQ (reference sequence). The length of the CDR3 is 15 residues. V lost 5 bases and J lost 5; bases outside the gene matches: 8. Drawing the rest from reference TRBV7-9 and TRBJ2-2, the complete variable domain is DTGVSQNPRHKITKRGQNVTFRCDPISEHNRLYWYRQTLGQGPEFLTYFQNEAQLEKSRLLSDRFSAERPKGSFSTLEIQRTEQGDSAMYLCASSPSSGYTGELFFGEGSRLTVL.

This chain joins TRBV7-9 and TRBJ1-2; D is uncertain. The CDR3 contains 13 residues. Germline V gene data show CDR1 as SEHNR and CDR2 as FQNEAQ (reference sequence). Trimming took 1 base from V and 4 from J, leaving 7 bases between them. The DNA for the CDR3 is TGTGCCAGCAGCTTAGGGTCTATCTATGGCTACACCTTC. This sequence encodes CASSLGSIYGYTF. The full variable domain, rest sourced from reference TRBV7-9 and TRBJ1-2, is DTGVSQNPRHKITKRGQNVTFRCDPISEHNRLYWYRQTLGQGPEFLTYFQNEAQLEKSRLLSDRFSAERPKGSFSTLEIQRTEQGDSAMYLCASSLGSIYGYTFGSGTRLTVV.

This clonotype was found a few times. The genes are TRBV7-6 and TRBJ1-1, with no clear D. Trimming pared 5 bases from V and 2 bases from J, leaving 12 bases between. CDR3 length: 14 residues. Germline loops: CDR1 SGHVS, CDR2 FNYEAQ. The CDR3 spells CASSPGEGNTEAFF. The CDR3 DNA sequence: TGTGCCAGCAGCCCAGGTGAGGGCAACACTGAAGCTTTCTTT.

The genes are TRBV15 and TRBJ2-7; no clear D gene. Between the trimmed V and J ends, which lost 1 base and 5 bases, there was a span of 9 bases. Germline CDR1 LNHNV, CDR2 YYDKDF (reference sequence). This CDR3 has 13 amino acids. DNA of the CDR3: TGTGCCACCAGCAGAGTGCTAGTAGACGAGCAGTACGTC. This translates into CATSRVLVDEQYV.

This clonotype has more than one count but fewer than ten. The chain joins TRBV7-2 to TRBJ2-5; 8 bases are shared with TRBD2. The junction had 6 bases not matched to a gene; V was cut back by 2 bases and J by 4 bases. The V gene's germline CDR1 is SGHTA and CDR2 FQGNSA. The CDR3 spans 15 residues. The CDR3 DNA is TGTGCCAGCAGCTTAAAAGCGGGGGTCGGAGAGACCCAGTACTTC. Translating it yields CASSLKAGVGETQYF.

The table lists this clonotype with a count of one. This chain uses TRBV6-6 with TRBJ2-1; the match to TRBD1 covers 10 bases. The CDR3 has 14 residues. V lost 4 bases and J lost 9; bases outside the gene matches: 6. The germline gives CDR1 MNHNY, CDR2 SVGAGI (reference sequence). The CDR3: CASSSDRGLIEQFF. In DNA, the CDR3 is TGTGCCAGCAGTTCCGACAGGGGGCTTATTGAGCAGTTCTTC.

This sequence joins TRBV19 and TRBJ2-1; D uncertain. This CDR3 is built from 16 residues. Germline assignment: CDR1 LNHDA and CDR2 SQIVND (reference sequence). V gave up 2 bases and J gave up 5 bases, with 16 bases separating them. The CDR3 bases are TGTGCCAGTAGTATAAAACCGTTTTGGGTGGACAATGAGCAGTTCTTC. Translation gives CASSIKPFWVDNEQFF.

This clonotype was counted many times. The CDR3 nucleotides are TGTGCCATCAGTGTGAGGACAGGGGGGGAAGCGGACAATGAGCAGTTCTTC. It encodes CAISVRTGGEADNEQFF. J is TRBJ2-1 and V is TRBV10-3; the match to TRBD1 covers 10 bases. CDR1 ENHRY and CDR2 SYGVKD come from the germline V gene. The CDR3 sequence is 17 residues long. V was pared by 4 bases and J by 5 bases, with 11 bases of the junction left unmatched.

The chain combines TRBV5-6 with TRBJ2-7; 7 nucleotides line up with TRBD2. Germline CDR1 is SGHDT and CDR2 is YYEEEE. The CDR3 length is 16 residues. V shed 5 bases, J shed 4 bases, and the junction held 15 bases outside the gene matches. CDR3 residues: CASSFPDHSGIYEQYF. CDR3 coding DNA: TGTGCCAGCAGTTTCCCAGATCACAGCGGGATATACGAGCAGTACTTC.

The table lists this clonotype with many counts. The chain employs TRBV12-3 or TRBV12-4 and TRBJ1-2, with TRBD1 matching over 8 bases. V dropped 5 bases and J dropped 1; count of bases not matched to a gene: 6. The CDR3 spans 15 residues. The CDR3 DNA sequence: TGTGCCAGCAGTCCGACGGACAGGGTTAACTATGGCTACACCTTC. It yields the protein CASSPTDRVNYGYTF.

The genes are TRBV12-3 or TRBV12-4 and TRBJ2-2; the D call may be TRBD1 or TRBD2 (6 bases each). CDR3 size: 14 residues. CDR3: CVNKLGGRTGELFF. DNA for the CDR3: TGTGTCAACAAATTGGGGGGCCGCACCGGGGAGCTGTTTTTT.

This chain links TRBV6-1 with TRBJ2-1; D is unresolved. V shed 6 bases and J shed 2 bases, with 11 bases lying between them. CDR1 is MNHNS and CDR2 is SASEGT in the germline V gene. CDR3 length: 14 amino acids. The CDR3 sequence: CASSRVGTYNEQFF. Here the CDR3 DNA reads TGTGCCAGCAGCCGAGTGGGGACCTACAATGAGCAGTTCTTC.

The chain employs TRBV4-2 and TRBJ2-7; 11 bases line up with TRBD1. Germline V gene data show CDR1 as LGHNA and CDR2 as YNFKEQ. Trimming cost V 6 bases and J 3 bases; bases outside gene matches: 4. The CDR3 length is 14 residues. The CDR3 loop reads CASRGQGAFYEQYF. The CDR3 coding sequence is TGTGCCAGCAGAGGACAGGGGGCCTTCTACGAGCAGTACTTC.

The CDR3 DNA is TGTGCCAGCAGTGACCTTAACTCCTACAATGAGCAGTTCTTC. It specifies CASSDLNSYNEQFF. V gene TRBV2 combines with J gene TRBJ2-1; D gene ambiguous. Trimming cost V 3 bases and J 0 bases, with 6 bases left between them. The CDR3 contains 14 residues. Germline CDR1 and CDR2: SNHLY and FYNNEI.

This clonotype has a handful of counts. This chain links TRBV7-6 with TRBJ2-1; D might be TRBD2 (6 bases). Germline V CDR1 and CDR2: SGHVS, FNYEAQ. The CDR3 is made up of 15 amino acids. The CDR3 reads CESRRAPNPPNEQFF. The CDR3 nucleotides are TGTGAAAGCAGGAGGGCCCCTAATCCCCCCAATGAGCAGTTCTTC.

V is TRBV6-6 and J is TRBJ2-3, with 9 nucleotides matching TRBD2. CDR1 and CDR2 from the germline V gene are MNHNY and SVGAGI (reference sequence). This CDR3 is 16 amino acids long. The ends lost 5 bases at V and 1 base at J; junction bases unmatched: 7. In DNA, the CDR3 is TGTGCCAGCAGTGAATTAGCTAGCGGGGGCACAGATACGCAGTATTTT. It specifies CASSELASGGTDTQYF.

This clonotype was seen more than once but under ten times. V is TRBV3-1 and J is TRBJ2-7, with 7 nucleotides matching TRBD1. The trim removed 2 bases at V and 2 bases at J, leaving 9 bases unmatched. The CDR3 is made up of 16 amino acids. Looked up from germline, CDR1 is LGHDT and CDR2 is YNNKEL (reference sequence). CDR3 DNA sequence: TGTGCCAGCAGCCAAAGCCGGGACAGTTTTCCCTACGAGCAGTACTTC. Translation: CASSQSRDSFPYEQYF.

There are a few counts of this clonotype. The chain carries TRBV6-2 or TRBV6-3 and TRBJ2-7; D call uncertain. V was trimmed by 2 bases and J by 3 bases, leaving 8 bases between them. In germline, CDR1 is MNHEY, CDR2 SVGEGT. The CDR3 length is 13 residues. The CDR3: CASSYIGNYEQYV. For the CDR3, the DNA is TGTGCCAGCAGTTACATCGGCAACTACGAGCAGTACGTC.

This clonotype appeared a few times. The chain combines TRBV7-6 with TRBJ2-4; D uncertain. V was pared by 4 bases and J by 2 bases, with 12 bases between. This CDR3 has 15 residues. Germline-derived CDR1 and CDR2 are SGHVS and FNYEAQ. The CDR3 bases are TGTGCCAGCAGCTCCCCCACCCGGCCCAAAAACATTCAGTACTTC. Its protein is CASSSPTRPKNIQYF. Combining the CDR3 with reference TRBV7-6 and TRBJ2-4 gives the whole variable domain GAGVSQSPRYKVTKRGQDVALRCDPISGHVSLYWYRQALGQGPEFLTYFNYEAQQDKSGLPNDRFSAERPEGSISTLTIQRTEQRDSAMYRCASSSPTRPKNIQYFGAGTRLSVL.

This clonotype was counted a few times. The chain recombines TRBV27 with TRBJ1-2, with 8 bases identical to TRBD1. Germline assignment: CDR1 MNHEY and CDR2 SMNVEV (reference sequence). V lost 7 bases to trimming and J lost 5 bases; unmatched junction nucleotides: 21. This CDR3 has 18 amino acids. The CDR3 DNA sequence: TGTGCCAGCAAAGTTTTAGGATCAGGGGCAGGGGGCTCATATGGCTACACCTTC. Encoded protein: CASKVLGSGAGGSYGYTF.

This clonotype has a handful of counts. The chain joins TRBV6-1 to TRBJ2-1; D may correspond to TRBD1 or TRBD2 (5 bases each). The CDR3 runs 12 residues. The germline V and J ends were trimmed by 8 bases and 8 bases, with 13 bases remaining between them. Germline V gene lookup returns CDR1 MNHNS and CDR2 SASEGT. DNA for the CDR3: TGTGCCAGCCACCGGGGACGTGATGAGCAGTTCTTC. Translating it yields CASHRGRDEQFF.

This clonotype appeared many times. V gene TRBV7-8 combines with J gene TRBJ1-1, with D perhaps matching TRBD1 (6 bases). From germline, CDR1 is SGHVS and CDR2 FQNEAQ. Trimming left V 5 bases short and J 5 bases short, with 18 bases between. This CDR3 has 15 residues. The CDR3 DNA reads TGTGCCAGCAGCGTCTTCGAGGGGGGGGCAACTGAAGCTTTCTTT. This sequence encodes CASSVFEGGATEAFF.